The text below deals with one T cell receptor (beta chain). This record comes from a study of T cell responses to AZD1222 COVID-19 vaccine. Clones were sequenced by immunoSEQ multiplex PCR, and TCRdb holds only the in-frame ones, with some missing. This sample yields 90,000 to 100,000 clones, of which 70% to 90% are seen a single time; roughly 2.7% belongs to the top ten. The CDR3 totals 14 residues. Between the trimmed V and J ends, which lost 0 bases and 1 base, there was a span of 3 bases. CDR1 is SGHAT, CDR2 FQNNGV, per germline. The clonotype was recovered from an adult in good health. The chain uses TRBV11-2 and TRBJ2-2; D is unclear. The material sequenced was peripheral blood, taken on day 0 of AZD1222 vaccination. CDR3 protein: CASSLDRNTGELFF. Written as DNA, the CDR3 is TGTGCCAGCAGCTTAGATCGGAACACCGGGGAGCTGTTTTTT.